This T cell receptor beta chain emerged from a study of response to subunit inactivated influenza vaccine. Regarding the study as a whole: New T cells are recruited in small numbers by each seasonal influenza vaccination, according to the authors' suggestion.

About this clonotype itself: The antigen is unknown.

A single record per CDR3 protein comes from TCRdb applying MiXCR to the RT-PCR reads. Of hundreds of thousands of distinct CDR3 sequences in the sample, roughly 20% were seen once. This receptor was obtained from a man aged 45-65 years who received an inactivated influenza vaccine. The source material was PBMCs from blood, sampled around 5 days after vaccination.

The CDR3 is CASSYSAGGPYNEQFF. The CDR3 DNA sequence: TGTGCCAGCAGTTACTCTGCGGGAGGGCCTTACAATGAGCAGTTCTTC. The rearrangement uses TRBV6-5 and TRBJ2-1; 9 bases line up with TRBD2. Germline CDR1 MNHEY, CDR2 SVGAGI. This CDR3 region has 16 residues. The trim removed 0 bases at V and 4 bases at J, leaving 4 bases unmatched.